What follows describes a single T cell receptor (beta chain). Its binding antigen is unknown. It has no much larger one-base neighbor in the sample; base qualities were not kept. Library construction relied on 5' RACE. The run used a NextSeq 500. Unique molecular identifiers were attached to individual cDNA molecules in the TCR library protocol so that sequencing error and PCR bias could be corrected. Both TCR alpha and beta chains were sequenced, and tight co-correlation was observed between alpha and beta sequence abundances in each sample. The study's own analysis went as follows. Decombinator V4 was used to annotate TCR sequences for V gene, J gene and CDR3. Expanded TCRs were defined as changing significantly between any two time points under a Poisson model with p below 0.0001. Abundances of TCRs were expressed as counts per million after normalisation to the total number of TCRs sequenced in each sample. TRAV1-2 paired with TRAJ12, TRAJ20 or TRAJ33 defined MAIT TCRs, while TRAV10 paired with TRAJ18 defined iNKT TCRs. VDJdb, accessed 1 November 2021, was searched for CMV, EBV and SARS-CoV-2 annotated TCRs, excluding TCRs annotated for multiple antigens. TCRdb trimmed public reads at Q25 via fastp, called clones via MiXCR and kept in-frame beta chains. Identical CDR3 proteins give one entry, which carries the most common genes and DNA. TCRdb, rather than the study authors, made the V and J calls. Across this sample there are 50,000 to 60,000 distinct CDR3 sequences, with roughly 10% seen only once. The biggest ten clones account for roughly 4.7% of the sample.

This record belongs to a study of early T cells in non-severe SARS-CoV-2 infection (dated by TCRdb to about 2021). In terms of the full investigation: TCR sequencing used bulk RNA from unsorted whole blood, so alpha and beta chains could not be paired.

Study-level results and caveats: VDJdb matching was skewed toward anti-spike CD8 responses and likely underestimated virus-specific expansions by missing private and CD4 specificities.

From its cysteine to its phenylalanine, the CDR3 spans 15 amino acids. Only the CDR3 part of the read is kept: 45 bases, read in frame from the first base. CDR1 is given as MGHDK and CDR2 as SYGVNS, both from the germline V gene. Trimming takes 4 bases from V and 4 bases from J, and the germline ends sit 13 bases apart. Set within a cohort of healthcare workers in London, UK, this nested case-control study involved weekly PCR testing of nasopharyngeal swabs along with blood sampling. Between 23 and 31 March 2020, the week of the UK lockdown, healthcare workers were enrolled and then followed up weekly for as long as 16 weeks.

This TCR came from an adult who was a healthcare worker with PCR-confirmed SARS-CoV-2 infection or an uninfected control (not recorded which). The sequence links TRBV25-1 to TRBJ2-2, and perhaps TRBD1 as D gene, on 6 matching bases. The sample taken for sequencing was whole blood. The DNA sequence is as follows: TGTGCCAGCAGTGGGGCAGGGGTTGGCACCGGGGAGCTGTTTTTT. This encodes CASSGAGVGTGELFF.